This T cell receptor beta chain appears in the sequencing data of a study of shared clonotypes between healthy human individuals. Trimming stripped 6 bases from V and 2 bases from J, with 16 bases between. CDR1 MDHEN and CDR2 SYDVKM come from the germline V gene. This CDR3 is built from 15 residues. Each cell subset's genomic DNA was divided evenly among several immunoSEQ plates. Method: immunoSEQ multiplex PCR; TCRdb's copy keeps in-frame clones and lacks some. The sample shows some 2 million clones, less than 95% of them seen only once. Naive CD8 cells were CD45RO-negative, positively selected for CCR7, excluding terminally differentiated effector memory CD45RA+ cells.

The chain joins TRBV28 to TRBJ1-2, with no clear D. The source material was naive CD8+ T cells sorted from blood. The origin of this receptor is a man younger than 30 in good health. The DNA of the CDR3 is TGTGCCAGCAGCCCTGGGCCTCTTGGGAACTATGGCTACACCTTC. The encoded protein is CASSPGPLGNYGYTF.